One sample yielded the 20 T cell receptor beta chains listed below, sequenced in a study of control samples from healthy donors and cancer patients. Some clones are missing from TCRdb's copy, which holds only in-frame ones; the method was immunoSEQ multiplex PCR. The table records some 150,000 clones, about 93% of them present only once. Sequenced input: blood. The origin of the receptors is a man between 45 and 60 years old in good health.

This chain uses TRBV6-5 with TRBJ2-7; 9 positions match TRBD1. Germline V gene sequence: CDR1 MNHEY, CDR2 SVGAGI. This CDR3 is 13 amino acids long. V lost 7 bases, J lost 4 bases, and 5 bases stayed unmatched. DNA for the CDR3: TGTGCCAGCACAGGACAGGGGAGGTACGAGCAGTACTTC. It encodes CASTGQGRYEQYF.

The J gene is TRBJ2-3, the V gene TRBV18; no reliable D call. The CDR3 is made up of 14 amino acids. V lost 5 bases, J lost 0 bases, and 9 bases lay in between. CDR1 and CDR2 from the germline V gene are KGHSH and LQKENI. This CDR3 is CASSEATSTDTQYF. In DNA, the CDR3 is TGTGCCAGCTCAGAGGCGACTAGCACAGATACGCAGTATTTT. The full variable domain, its missing parts supplied by reference TRBV18 and TRBJ2-3, is NAGVMQNPRHLVRRRGQEARLRCSPMKGHSHVYWYRQLPEEGLKFMVYLQKENIIDESGMPKERFSAEFPKEGPSILRIQQVVRGDSAAYFCASSEATSTDTQYFGPGTRLTVL.

As concerns this clone: This CDR3 is also generated by other DNA sequences in the sample. The V gene is TRBV11-2, the J gene TRBJ1-2; the D is unclear. Germline V gene sequence: CDR1 SGHAT, CDR2 FQNNGV. This CDR3 region has 12 residues. Trimming removed 1 base from V and 6 bases from J, with 6 bases in between. The DNA of the CDR3 is TGTGCCAGCAGCTTAGGAAGGGATGGCTACACCTTC. Amino acid sequence: CASSLGRDGYTF.

This chain connects TRBV15 to TRBJ1-1; tentatively, D is TRBD1 (6 bases). CDR1 is LNHNV, CDR2 YYDKDF, per germline (reference sequence). V lost 5 bases and J 8 bases, leaving 12 bases between the germline ends. The CDR3 has 12 amino acids. This CDR3 is CATSVTGMEAFF. CDR3 nucleotides: TGTGCCACCAGCGTGACAGGAATGGAAGCTTTCTTT.

The rearrangement joins TRBV9 to TRBJ1-5; 11 bases are a match to TRBD1. The V gene end was trimmed by 3 bases and the J gene end by 3 bases; junction bases not matched to a gene: 2. The germline V gene has CDR1 SGDLS and CDR2 YYNGEE. The CDR3 runs 15 residues. Here the CDR3 reads CASSGTGGINQPQHF. CDR3 sequence (DNA): TGTGCCAGCAGCGGGACAGGGGGCATCAATCAGCCCCAGCATTTT.

This clone was counted a single time. The CDR3 loop is CASTEETQYF. DNA for the CDR3: TGTGCCAGCACAGAAGAGACCCAGTACTTC. This chain joins TRBV6-5 and TRBJ2-5; D is uncertain. V was clipped by 7 bases and J by 3 bases, with 3 bases between them. CDR1 MNHEY and CDR2 SVGAGI come from the germline V gene. The CDR3 runs 10 residues.

The J gene is TRBJ2-5, the V gene TRBV11-2; D uncertain. The V and J ends lost 1 base and 5 bases respectively, with 14 bases between them. Germline CDR1 SGHAT, CDR2 FQNNGV. There are 15 residues in the CDR3. Here the CDR3 DNA reads TGTGCCAGCAGCTTAGGAGGACGCAGTGCGGAGACCCAGTACTTC. Translation gives CASSLGGRSAETQYF.

The V call is TRBV9, the J call TRBJ2-1; 13 bases line up with TRBD2. This CDR3 has 16 residues. From germline, CDR1 is SGDLS and CDR2 YYNGEE. Trimming took 4 bases from V and 8 from J; bases not matched to a gene: 9. The CDR3 loop reads CASSPPGLAGVDEQFF. CDR3 sequence (DNA): TGTGCCAGCAGCCCCCCCGGACTAGCGGGAGTGGATGAGCAGTTCTTC.

V usage is TRBV23-1 and J usage is TRBJ2-6; D may be TRBD1 (5 bases). TRBV23-1 is identified as an open reading frame with a role that is uncertain. V was trimmed by 3 bases and J by 3 bases, leaving 12 bases between them. The CDR3 totals 16 residues. CDR3 residues: CASSQSGACGANVLTF. CDR3 nucleotides: TGCGCCAGCAGTCAGAGTGGGGCTTGTGGGGCCAACGTCCTGACTTTC.

This rearrangement joins TRBV19 to TRBJ1-3; 9 nucleotides match TRBD1. Germline V gives CDR1 LNHDA, CDR2 SQIVND (reference sequence). J lost 0 bases, V lost 6 bases, and 3 bases had no gene match. This CDR3 is built from 15 residues. Here the CDR3 reads CASSRDRASGNTIYF. In nucleotides, the CDR3 is TGTGCCAGTAGCAGGGACAGGGCCTCTGGAAACACCATATATTTT.

The chain employs TRBV24-1 and TRBJ2-5, with D possibly called TRBD1 or TRBD2 (6 bases each). V was pared by 6 bases and J by 5 bases, with 9 bases between. Germline V lookup: CDR1 KGHDR, CDR2 SFDVKD. This CDR3 has 12 amino acids. The CDR3 region is CATSRGVETQYF. In DNA, the CDR3 is TGTGCCACCAGTAGGGGGGTTGAGACCCAGTACTTC.

This clone was recorded once. The J gene is TRBJ1-2, the V gene TRBV18, with TRBD1 identical over 11 bases. Germline V gene sequence: CDR1 KGHSH, CDR2 LQKENI. With 0 bases clipped from V and 7 bases from J, the junction kept 13 bases outside the gene matches. The CDR3 covers 18 residues. This CDR3 reads CASSPPGGQGALSGGYTF. In DNA, the CDR3 is TGTGCCAGCTCACCACCGGGAGGACAGGGGGCGTTGAGTGGTGGCTACACCTTC.

The chain combines TRBV10-3 with TRBJ2-1, with 8 bases matching TRBD2. The V gene's germline CDR1 is ENHRY and CDR2 SYGVKD. This CDR3 has 17 residues. Losses at the gene ends were 7 bases for V and 0 bases for J; bases not matched to a gene: 11. CDR3 bases: TGTGCCATCACCCCGGGGGGGGGAGTAAGCTCCTACAATGAGCAGTTCTTC. Amino acids: CAITPGGGVSSYNEQFF.

Here the CDR3 reads CASSPAEREGRETQYF. The CDR3 nucleotides are TGTGCCAGCTCACCAGCCGAGCGGGAGGGCCGAGAGACCCAGTACTTC. V usage is TRBV18 and J usage is TRBJ2-5; 10 bases align to TRBD2. Trimming at V came to 2 bases and at J to 4 bases, leaving 7 bases not matched to a gene. The CDR3 is 16 amino acids. Germline CDR1 is KGHSH and CDR2 is LQKENI.

The rearrangement links TRBV10-1 to TRBJ1-1, with a possible D match to TRBD1 (6 bases). This CDR3 spans 13 amino acids. Germline CDR1 WNHNN, CDR2 SYGVQD (reference sequence). V dropped 5 bases and J dropped 5 bases, with 12 bases sitting between them. CDR3 loop: CASSRDITTEAFF. In nucleotides, the CDR3 is TGCGCCAGCAGTCGGGACATAACAACTGAAGCTTTCTTT.

The chain has TRBV9 and TRBJ2-2; TRBD2 agrees at 8 bases. Germline CDR1 is SGDLS and CDR2 is YYNGEE. The CDR3 spans 17 residues. The V and J ends lost 3 bases and 5 bases, in that order; junction bases with no gene match: 12. The CDR3 DNA reads as TGTGCCAGCAGCGCTATCAGCGGGAGCTGGAGGACCGGGGAGCTGTTTTTT. It translates to CASSAISGSWRTGELFF. Drawing the rest from reference TRBV9 and TRBJ2-2, the complete variable domain is DSGVTQTPKHLITATGQRVTLRCSPRSGDLSVYWYQQSLDQGLQFLIQYYNGEERAKGNILERFSAQQFPDLHSELNLSSLELGDSALYFCASSAISGSWRTGELFFGEGSRLTVL.

J is TRBJ1-4 and V is TRBV5-1; D is perhaps TRBD1 (5 bases). V shed 4 bases and J shed 4 bases, with 11 bases lying between them. The CDR3 is 14 amino acids. CDR1 is SGHRS, CDR2 YFSETQ, per germline. CDR3 residues: CASSAGTVNEKLFF. CDR3 coding DNA: TGCGCCAGCAGCGCCGGGACGGTTAATGAAAAACTGTTTTTT.

This clone has only one observation. The rearrangement joins TRBV10-2 to TRBJ1-1, with D possibly being TRBD1 (6 bases). This CDR3 has 14 amino acids. V lost 3 bases to trimming and J lost 0 bases, with 8 bases between them. Germline V gene lookup returns CDR1 WSHSY and CDR2 SAAADI. In DNA form, the CDR3 reads TGCGCCAGCAGTGAAACAGGGATGAACACTGAAGCTTTCTTT. Protein product: CASSETGMNTEAFF.

V is TRBV5-4 and J is TRBJ1-1; D perhaps matches TRBD1 (6 bases). V gave up 4 bases and J gave up 1 base, with 11 bases separating them. The CDR3 is 14 residues long. Looked up from germline, CDR1 is SGHNT and CDR2 is YYREEE (reference sequence). CDR3 in DNA: TGTGCCAGCAGCGTGGACAGACCGAACACTGAAGCTTTCTTT. The encoded protein is CASSVDRPNTEAFF.

V and J are TRBV10-2 and TRBJ2-7; 7 nucleotides align to TRBD2. V was pared by 5 bases and J by 1 base, with 11 bases of the junction left unmatched. CDR3 size: 16 residues. Germline V lookup: CDR1 WSHSY, CDR2 SAAADI. CDR3 DNA sequence: TGCGCCAGCAGTCGCCTCCGTGGCGGGAGATCCTACGAGCAGTACTTC. It translates to CASSRLRGGRSYEQYF.